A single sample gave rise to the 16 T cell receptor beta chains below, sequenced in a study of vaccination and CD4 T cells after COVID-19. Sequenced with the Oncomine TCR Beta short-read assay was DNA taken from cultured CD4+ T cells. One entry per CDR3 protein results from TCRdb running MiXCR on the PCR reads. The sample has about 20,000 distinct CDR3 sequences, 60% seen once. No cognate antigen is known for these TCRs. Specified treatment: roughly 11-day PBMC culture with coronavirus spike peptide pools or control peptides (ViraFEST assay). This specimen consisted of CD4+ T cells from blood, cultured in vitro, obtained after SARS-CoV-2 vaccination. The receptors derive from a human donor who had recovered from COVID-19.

The CDR3 sequence: CASPREPNTEAFF. The CDR3, as DNA: TGTGCCAGTCCTCGGGAACCGAACACTGAAGCTTTCTTT. The rearrangement links TRBV2 to TRBJ1-1; no firm D call. Germline CDR1 SNHLY, CDR2 FYNNEI. The CDR3 loop spans 13 amino acids. Between the trimmed V and J ends, which lost 9 bases and 1 base, there was a span of 12 bases.

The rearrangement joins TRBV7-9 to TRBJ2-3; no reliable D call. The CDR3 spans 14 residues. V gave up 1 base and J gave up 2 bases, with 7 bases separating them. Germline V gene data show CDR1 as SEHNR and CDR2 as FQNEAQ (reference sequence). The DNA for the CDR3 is TGTGCCAGCAGCTTAGACAGTCACACAGATACGCAGTATTTT. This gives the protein CASSLDSHTDTQYF.

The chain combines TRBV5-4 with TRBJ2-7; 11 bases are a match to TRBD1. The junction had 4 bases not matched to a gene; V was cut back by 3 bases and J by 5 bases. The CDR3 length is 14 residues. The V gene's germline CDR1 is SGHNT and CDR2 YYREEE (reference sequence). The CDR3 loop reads CASSSGQGVHEQYF. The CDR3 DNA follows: TGTGCCAGCAGCTCGGGACAGGGGGTCCACGAGCAGTACTTC.

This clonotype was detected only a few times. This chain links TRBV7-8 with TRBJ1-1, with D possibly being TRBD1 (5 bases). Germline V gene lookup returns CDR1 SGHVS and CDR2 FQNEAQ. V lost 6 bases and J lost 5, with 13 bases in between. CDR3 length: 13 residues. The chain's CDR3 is CASSLDSGTEAFF. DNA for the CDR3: TGTGCCAGCAGTTTGGACTCAGGGACTGAAGCTTTCTTT.

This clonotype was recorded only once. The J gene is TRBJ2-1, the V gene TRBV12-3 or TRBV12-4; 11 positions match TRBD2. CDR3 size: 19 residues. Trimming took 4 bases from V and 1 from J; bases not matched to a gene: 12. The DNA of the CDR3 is TGTGCCAGCAGTTCCGTAGGTAGCGGGGGGGCCGAGTCCTACAATGAGCAGTTCTTC. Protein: CASSSVGSGGAESYNEQFF.

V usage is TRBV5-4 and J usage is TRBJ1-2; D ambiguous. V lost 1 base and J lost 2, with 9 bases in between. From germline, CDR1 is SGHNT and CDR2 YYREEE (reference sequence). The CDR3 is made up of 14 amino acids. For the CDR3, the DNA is TGTGCCAGCAGCTTGCGGACGGTAAACTATGGCTACACCTTC. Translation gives CASSLRTVNYGYTF.

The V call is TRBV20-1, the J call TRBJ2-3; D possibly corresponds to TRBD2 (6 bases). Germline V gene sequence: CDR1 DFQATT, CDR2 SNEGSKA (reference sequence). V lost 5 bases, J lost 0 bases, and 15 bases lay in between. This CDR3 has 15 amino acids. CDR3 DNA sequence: TGCAGTGCTCTAATCCCTAGCGAGAGCACAGATACGCAGTATTTT. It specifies CSALIPSESTDTQYF.

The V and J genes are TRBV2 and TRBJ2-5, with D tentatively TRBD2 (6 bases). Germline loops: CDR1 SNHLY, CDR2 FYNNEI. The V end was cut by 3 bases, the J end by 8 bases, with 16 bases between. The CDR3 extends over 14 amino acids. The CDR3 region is CASSEGRGLYTQYF. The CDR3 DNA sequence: TGTGCCAGCAGTGAGGGTAGGGGACTTTACACCCAGTACTTC. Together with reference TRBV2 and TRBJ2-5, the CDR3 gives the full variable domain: EPEVTQTPSHQVTQMGQEVILRCVPISNHLYFYWYRQILGQKVEFLVSFYNNEISEKSEIFDDQFSVERPDGSNFTLKIRSTKLEDSAMYFCASSEGRGLYTQYFGPGTRLLVL.

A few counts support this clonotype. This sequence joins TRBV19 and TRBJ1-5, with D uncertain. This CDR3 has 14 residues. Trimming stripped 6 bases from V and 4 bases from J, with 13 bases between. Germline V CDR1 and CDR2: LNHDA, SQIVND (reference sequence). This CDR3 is CASRPLQGNQPQHF. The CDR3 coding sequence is TGTGCCAGTAGGCCTCTGCAAGGGAATCAGCCCCAGCATTTT.

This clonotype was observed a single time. The CDR3 nucleotides are TGCAGTGCGGGGACACTTAATGAAAAACTGTTTTTT. It is translated as CSAGTLNEKLFF. The V call is TRBV20-1, the J call TRBJ1-4, with D perhaps matching TRBD1 (6 bases). The CDR3 is 12 amino acids. V was clipped by 6 bases and J by 4 bases, with 9 bases between them. Germline-derived CDR1 and CDR2 are DFQATT and SNEGSKA (reference sequence).

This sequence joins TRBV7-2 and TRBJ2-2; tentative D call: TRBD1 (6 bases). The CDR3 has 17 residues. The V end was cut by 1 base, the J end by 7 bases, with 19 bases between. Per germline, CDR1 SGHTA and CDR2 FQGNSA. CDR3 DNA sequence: TGTGCCAGCAGCTTAGTGAATGTCCAGGGGTTCGGCGGGGAGCTGTTTTTT. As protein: CASSLVNVQGFGGELFF.

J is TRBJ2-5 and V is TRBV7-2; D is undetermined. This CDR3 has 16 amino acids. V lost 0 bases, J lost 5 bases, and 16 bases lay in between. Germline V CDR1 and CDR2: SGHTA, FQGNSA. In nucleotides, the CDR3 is TGTGCCAGCAGCTTAGCGTACCCCGGCCTCGCGGAGACCCAGTACTTC. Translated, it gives CASSLAYPGLAETQYF.

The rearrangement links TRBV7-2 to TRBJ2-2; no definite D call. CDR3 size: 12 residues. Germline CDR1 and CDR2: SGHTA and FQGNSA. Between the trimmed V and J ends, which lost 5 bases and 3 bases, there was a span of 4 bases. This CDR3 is CASSPYTGELFF. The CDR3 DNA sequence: TGTGCCAGCAGCCCCTACACCGGGGAGCTGTTTTTT.

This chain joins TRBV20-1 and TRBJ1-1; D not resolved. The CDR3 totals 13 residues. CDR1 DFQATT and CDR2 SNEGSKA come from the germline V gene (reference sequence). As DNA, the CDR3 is TGCAGCAGTCCATCCGGAATGAACACTGAAGCTTTCTTT. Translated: CSSPSGMNTEAFF.

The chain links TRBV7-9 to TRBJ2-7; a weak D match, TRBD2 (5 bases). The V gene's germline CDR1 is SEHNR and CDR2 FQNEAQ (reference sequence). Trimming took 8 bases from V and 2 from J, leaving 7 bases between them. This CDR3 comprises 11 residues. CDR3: CASAGAYEQYF. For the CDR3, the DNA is TGTGCCAGCGCCGGGGCCTACGAGCAGTACTTC.

The CDR3 reads CAWTRDTEAFF. In nucleotides, the CDR3 is TGTGCCTGGACTAGGGACACTGAAGCTTTCTTT. J is TRBJ1-1 and V is TRBV30; D is ambiguous. The germline V gene has CDR1 GTSNPN and CDR2 SVGIG (reference sequence). CDR3 length: 11 residues. V was pared by 4 bases and J by 3 bases, with 6 bases between. The entire variable domain, with the rest obtained from reference TRBV30 and TRBJ1-1, is as follows: SQTIHQWPATLVQPVGSPLSLECTVEGTSNPNLYWYRQAAGRGLQLLFYSVGIGQISSEVPQNLSASRPQDRQFILSSKKLLLSDSGFYLCAWTRDTEAFFGQGTRLTVV.